Reported below is one T cell receptor (beta chain). This entry comes from a study of radiation and T cells in renal cell carcinoma. Produced via immunoSEQ multiplex PCR; TCRdb's table is partial and in-frame only. Of 130,000 or so clones in the sample, roughly 80% were seen once. This CDR3 contains 14 residues. CDR1 is MGHDK, CDR2 SYGVNS, per germline. Trimming stripped 7 bases from V and 3 bases from J, with 15 bases between. Time point noted: baseline pretreatment blood. The treatment: 15 Gy SBRT to primary tumor, nephrectomy 4 weeks later. The patient's renal cell carcinoma had clear cell pathology. This specimen consisted of blood, obtained from a patient whose treatment included radiotherapy and nephrectomy. The clonotype originates from a woman aged 45-65 years with renal cell carcinoma. The genes are TRBV25-1 and TRBJ1-1; D not resolved. CDR3 in DNA: TGTGCCAGCAAAGATACCCAACATTACACTGAAGCTTTCTTT. Amino acid sequence: CASKDTQHYTEAFF.